This T cell receptor beta chain was observed in a study of metastatic and nonmetastatic thyroid tumors. Broader study findings: In both blood and tumor samples, TCR beta diversity was reported significantly higher for malignant than benign nodules.

V was pared by 3 bases and J by 9 bases, with 5 bases of the junction left unmatched. Germline loops: CDR1 MDHEN, CDR2 SYDVKM. This CDR3 is built from 13 residues. Patients underwent thyroid surgery, and none had received any treatment before it. In the original workflow: Clinicopathological groups of papillary thyroid cancer showed CDR3 differences that were used to build a distant-metastasis classifier. MiXCR reprocessed the PCR reads for TCRdb. The V and J calls here are based on TCRdb, not the publication. This sample has some 5,000 clones, with roughly 24% found just once. This clone appeared a few times. As yet, its antigen is unknown.

V gene TRBV28 combines with J gene TRBJ2-1, with 7 bases lining up with TRBD1. Sequenced material: adjacent normal tissue. This clonotype originated in a female donor with papillary thyroid cancer or a benign thyroid nodule (not recorded which). Some clones in this sample may be carry-over from other donors' samples. The CDR3 loop is CASSFRGLGEQFF. The CDR3 bases are TGTGCCAGCAGTTTCAGGGGGTTGGGTGAGCAGTTCTTC.